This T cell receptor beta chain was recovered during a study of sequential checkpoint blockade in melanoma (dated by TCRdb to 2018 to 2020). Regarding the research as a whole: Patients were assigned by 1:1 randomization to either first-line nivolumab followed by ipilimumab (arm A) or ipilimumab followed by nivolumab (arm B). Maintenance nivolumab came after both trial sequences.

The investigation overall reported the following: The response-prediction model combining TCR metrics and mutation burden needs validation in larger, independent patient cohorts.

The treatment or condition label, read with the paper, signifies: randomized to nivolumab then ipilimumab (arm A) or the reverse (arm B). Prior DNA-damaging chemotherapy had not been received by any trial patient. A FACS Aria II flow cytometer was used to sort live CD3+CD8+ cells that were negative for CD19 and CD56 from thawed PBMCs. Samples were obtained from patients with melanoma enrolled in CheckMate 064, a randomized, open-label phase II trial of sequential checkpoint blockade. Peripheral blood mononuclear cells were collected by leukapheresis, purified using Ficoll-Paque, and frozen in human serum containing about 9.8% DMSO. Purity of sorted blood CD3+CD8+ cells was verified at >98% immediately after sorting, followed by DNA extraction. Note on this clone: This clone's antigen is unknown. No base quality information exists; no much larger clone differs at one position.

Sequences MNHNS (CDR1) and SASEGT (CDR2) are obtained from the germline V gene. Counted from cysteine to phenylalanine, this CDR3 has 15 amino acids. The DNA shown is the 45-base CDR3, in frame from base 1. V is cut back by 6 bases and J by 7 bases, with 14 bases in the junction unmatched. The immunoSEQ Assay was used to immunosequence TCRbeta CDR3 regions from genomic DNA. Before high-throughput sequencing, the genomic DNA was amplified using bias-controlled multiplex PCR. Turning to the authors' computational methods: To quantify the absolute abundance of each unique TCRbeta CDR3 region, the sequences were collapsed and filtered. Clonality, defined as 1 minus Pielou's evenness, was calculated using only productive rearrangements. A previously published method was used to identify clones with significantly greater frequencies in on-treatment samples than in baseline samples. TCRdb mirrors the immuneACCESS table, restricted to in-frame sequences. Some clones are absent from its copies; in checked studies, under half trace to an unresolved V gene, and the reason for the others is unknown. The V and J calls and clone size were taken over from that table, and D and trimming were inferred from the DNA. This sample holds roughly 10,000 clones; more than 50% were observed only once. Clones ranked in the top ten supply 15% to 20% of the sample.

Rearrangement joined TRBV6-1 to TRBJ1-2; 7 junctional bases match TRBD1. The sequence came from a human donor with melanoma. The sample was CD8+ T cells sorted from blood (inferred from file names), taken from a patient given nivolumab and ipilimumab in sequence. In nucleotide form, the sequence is TGTGCCAGCAGCCCGTCGCGGACAGGATCGGTTGGCTACACCTTC. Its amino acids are CASSPSRTGSVGYTF.